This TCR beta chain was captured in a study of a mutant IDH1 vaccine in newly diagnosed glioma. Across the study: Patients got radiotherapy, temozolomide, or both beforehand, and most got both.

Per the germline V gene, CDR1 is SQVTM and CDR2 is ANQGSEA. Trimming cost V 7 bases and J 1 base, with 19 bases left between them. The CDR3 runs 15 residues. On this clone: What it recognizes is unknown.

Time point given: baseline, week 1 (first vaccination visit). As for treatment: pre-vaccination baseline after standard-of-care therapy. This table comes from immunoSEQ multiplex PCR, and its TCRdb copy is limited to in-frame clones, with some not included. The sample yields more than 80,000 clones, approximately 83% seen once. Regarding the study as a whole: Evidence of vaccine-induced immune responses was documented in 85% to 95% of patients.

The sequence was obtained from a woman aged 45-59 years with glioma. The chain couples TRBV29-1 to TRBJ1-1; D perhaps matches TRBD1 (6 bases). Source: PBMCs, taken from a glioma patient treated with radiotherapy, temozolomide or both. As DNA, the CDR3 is TGCAGCGGTGGGACGGGGGCCGAAAAGAACACTGAAGCTTTCTTT. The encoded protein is CSGGTGAEKNTEAFF.